This T cell receptor beta chain came from a study of cytomegalovirus exposure and HLA in healthy donors (TCRdb year 2017). The study in broad terms: According to an earlier analysis of a few hundred of the donors, about 170 million T cells yielded 117 million unique TCR beta sequences and more than 250 Gb of sequence data. Around 330 gigabases of sequencing data and tens of millions of unique TCR sequences made up an early release that covered over 550 HLA-typed donors. Of the 300 to 500 genotyped donors, 81% were placed in the genetic ancestry cluster associated with self-reported Caucasian donors. The aim of the study was to test whether cataloging public T cell receptors could identify signatures of past pathogen exposure. The study profiled the T cell repertoires of hundreds of subjects by immunosequencing and related them to cytomegalovirus serostatus. Besides the first cohort of roughly 700 subjects, a separate validation cohort made up of around 120 different subjects was used. High-throughput TCR immunosequencing, statistical association of individual TCRs with disease status, and machine learning were combined to predict cytomegalovirus infection status. A later analysis re-examined previously published TCR beta repertoires from 600 to 700 donors and added high-resolution HLA genotyping to investigate patterns of TCR occurrence. Rather than using new phenotypic data, the later analysis identified candidate immune exposures from TCR beta sequences and from how often those sequences occurred across donors. An earlier analysis of 587 of the donors used high-throughput TCR beta sequencing to judge whether each TCR beta V gene segment behaved as functional or pseudogenic. Alongside the repertoire data, information on donor age, sex, ethnicity and CMV serostatus was compiled. Genome-wide SNP genotypes for about 60% of the roughly 670 donors were used in a later genetic analysis, which treated that subset as a discovery cohort. All discovery cohort repertoires had been generated on a single sequencing platform. HLA typing included class I and class II loci at four-digit resolution. Typing coverage varied by locus: roughly 620-630 donors for A, B, C, DRB1 and DQB1; roughly 520 for DQA1; approximately 610 for DPA1; around 490 for DPB1. Because of strong linkage in the cohort, five DR-DQ haplotypes were treated as single units for association and clustering. Among roughly 400 genotyped donors of the cohort, an average of approximately 240,000 unique TCR beta nucleotide sequences was sequenced per donor, of which roughly 18% were non-productive.

Cut back by 2 bases and 3 bases, the V and J ends lie 11 bases apart. From a lookup of the germline V gene, CDR1 and CDR2 are SGHTS and YDEGEE. The cysteine opens and the phenylalanine closes a CDR3 of 14 amino acids. Only CDR3 DNA remains: 42 bases, in frame from the first base. Points on this clone: What this receptor recognizes is not known. The input lacks base qualities; no much larger clone sits a single base away.

Study-level results and caveats: When HLA alleles, especially DR and DQ, strongly co-occurred, TCR associations were difficult to assign to individual alleles. The authors suggested that the approach could potentially be extended to other disease states and immunological phenotypes. According to a later analysis, TCR association rates differed among HLA loci, with DRB1 alleles showing the most associated TCRs and HLA-C alleles showing the fewest. While some public TCRs were present in many individuals, most TCR sequences turned up only very rarely across donors. The study gave a list of 150 to 200 TCR beta chains associated with cytomegalovirus. In vitro tests confirmed that three of the cytomegalovirus-associated TCR beta chains recognize cytomegalovirus antigens. Correlated functional status among segregating V segments might be attributable to linkage disequilibrium, but an unknown experimental factor could not be ruled out. Sequencing depth was assumed to be roughly uniform across donors in the presence/absence analyses, though that assumption may not hold. A later analysis associated about 17,000 TCR beta sequences with specific HLA alleles at a false discovery rate of 0.05. An association between a missense DCLRE1C variant and V-gene and J-gene trimming of TCR beta chains was found in a later genetic analysis and replicated in an independent cohort. A further reported finding was that TCR beta sequences accurately predicted the HLA-A and HLA-B alleles for most subjects in the first cohort. Because counts were too low, about 17 rarely observed V segments, including chromosome 9 orphons, were excluded from the earlier analysis of several hundred of the donors. Several of the top co-occurrence clusters appeared to be linked to parvovirus B19, influenza, CMV and Epstein-Barr virus, according to a later analysis. A later genetic analysis reported fewer N-insertions in productive TCRs among donors in an Asian-associated ancestry cluster than the roughly 720-donor mean. In a later analysis, HLA-associated TCR beta chains showed more clonal expansion and lower generation probabilities than non-associated chains that were equally common. The classifier was reported to diagnose cytomegalovirus status with high specificity and sensitivity in both the original and validation cohorts. HLA typing was unavailable for some donors at each locus, so association tests used only the typed subset. In an earlier analysis of about 550 of the donors, most TCR beta V segments were observed in productive rearrangements about 87% or about 30% of the time, broadly matching IMGT annotations. For the cohort, immune exposure information was limited to CMV serostatus. In a later analysis, most CMV-associated TCR beta chains were found to appear HLA-restricted, with HLA associations seemingly driven largely by CMV exposure. Because the 87-base-pair reads could not distinguish some IMGT-functional V segments, including TRBV6-2 and TRBV6-3, those segments were excluded. This cohort had only TCR beta chains sequenced, and the lack of alpha or paired-chain data limited which features could be detected. The sequencing pipeline was judged likely to have produced a cluster of highly shared sequence variants as a technical artifact.

The method behind the library was the immunoSEQ multiplex PCR assay. For the multiplex PCR, a mixture combining 60 forward primers for TCR Vbeta segments and 13 reverse primers for TCR Jbeta segments was used. The CDR3 region of rearranged TCR beta genes was amplified from genomic DNA with a multiplex PCR assay. On the Illumina HiSeq System, the amplified TCR beta libraries were sequenced as 87-base-pair reads. The paper's processing steps were these. In a later analysis, tens of millions of unique TCR beta chains were counted across the 650 to 750 repertoires, and roughly 11 million of these chains were shared by at least two donors. To remove PCR and sequencing errors, raw reads were error-corrected and collapsed into unique sequences using a nearest-neighbor algorithm that merged closely related sequences. Alignment of CDR3 sequences to IMGT reference sequences was used to assign V, D and J gene segments. Each retained sequence needed at least a six-nucleotide match to both a V gene segment and a J gene segment. Rearrangements were called productive when the CDR3 lacked stop codons and stayed in frame with V and J; all others were non-productive. CDR3 was defined according to IMGT convention as the region running from the second conserved V-encoded cysteine to the conserved J-encoded phenylalanine. The earlier analysis of 587 of the donors excluded sequences that lacked an unambiguous match to a single V gene segment. In an earlier analysis of 587 of the donors, a V segment was called functional when productive rearrangements were above 56.7%, and segregating when the standard deviation between donors exceeded 5%. A statistical classification framework was built for diagnosing cytomegalovirus status from the catalog of TCR beta chain sequences. V and J gene assignment, in a later analysis, came from comparing TCR nucleotide sequences with IMGT/GENE-DB human TR gene sequences. The TCRdist pipeline was used in a later analysis to assign CDR3 sequences and most-parsimonious VDJ recombination scenarios. A later analysis defined each TCR beta chain by its CDR3 amino acid sequence plus V-gene family, and excluded reads lacking a unique V-gene family. To address suspected cross-contamination and a sequencing artifact, a later analysis removed 592 highly shared, low-generation-probability nucleotide sequences. In a later analysis, a clonal expansion index was calculated for each public chain from normalized within-repertoire ranks of inferred template counts. Generation probabilities in a later analysis came from a VDJ recombination model fitted to out-of-frame rearrangements, and those results were checked against IGoR. Hypergeometric tests were used in a later analysis to score TCR-TCR, TCR-HLA and TCR-CMV co-occurrence, with a repertoire-size bias correction applied to the TCR pairs. In a later analysis, false discovery rates were estimated by permuting HLA or CMV assignments 20 times. In a later analysis, co-occurring TCRs were grouped using DBSCAN, and TCRdist sequence similarity was added for clustering within HLA-allele-positive subsets. For co-occurrence clustering, repertoires with fewer than 30,000 or more than 120,000 public chains were excluded, along with five repertoires with anomalous nucleotide sharing. This is the immuneACCESS table as TCRdb keeps it, with only in-frame sequences that have V and J called. A part of the clones is gone; compared with another copy, unresolved V genes explain less than half, and the rest is unexplained. Clone size and the V and J calls come from that table; the DNA yielded D and trimming. The sample table records under 250,000 clones; around 80% of these occur just once. Roughly 0.45% of the sample belongs to the ten largest clones.

The cohort comprised hundreds of healthy bone marrow donors. All cohort members were sampled while nominally healthy, although unrecorded immune exposures were likely present. The donor was CMV seronegative and was included in the group of approximately 350 seronegative cohort members. A peripheral blood sample was collected from each donor, and TCR beta sequencing was performed on peripheral blood mononuclear cells. The Qiagen DNeasy Blood Extraction Kit was used to extract genomic DNA from the blood cell samples. The chain links TRBV5-8 with TRBJ1-1; the D segment could be TRBD1, given 6 matching bases. The clonotype was recovered from a boy aged 5-17 years in good health and CMV-seronegative. Sequenced sample: PBMCs. The DNA sequence is TGTGCCAGCAGCTTAGGGGGTTCGGACACTGAAGCTTTCTTT. This gives the protein CASSLGGSDTEAFF.